What follows is one T cell receptor beta chain and its context. This sample is drawn from a study of T cells of healthy individuals. TCRdb independently ran MiXCR on the 5' RACE reads; one entry per CDR3 protein. Found here are around 83,000 distinct CDR3 sequences, about 4.8% of them singletons; the top ten hold 6.5% to 8%. This CDR3 contains 13 residues. V lost 1 base and J lost 3, with 4 bases in between. The germline CDR1 and CDR2 sequences are SNHLY and FYNNEI. This TCR was sampled from a female donor in good health. The V and J genes are TRBV2 and TRBJ1-5, with D unclear. CDR3 sequence (DNA): TGTGCCAGCAGTGAAGACTTCAATCAGCCCCAGCATTTT. Translating gives CASSEDFNQPQHF.